The 17 T cell receptor beta chains in this list originate from one sample, sequenced in a study of T cells in localized non-small cell lung cancer. Some clones are missing from TCRdb's copy, which holds only in-frame ones; the method was immunoSEQ multiplex PCR. The sample consists of about 41,000 clones, approximately 83% of them appearing once. This sample comprised PBMCs, obtained before any cancer treatment. The receptor source for this set is a man between 35 and 75 years old with stage II lung adenocarcinoma.

This clone rates as medium-sized. V and J are TRBV6-5 and TRBJ2-7; maybe TRBD1 (5 bases). With 6 bases removed from V and 8 bases from J, the gap between germline ends came to 20 bases. The CDR3 sequence is 14 residues long. Germline V gives CDR1 MNHEY, CDR2 SVGAGI. The CDR3 DNA follows: TGTGCCAGCAGCAAACCCCATAATGGGGCACAGCAGTACTTC. Amino acid sequence: CASSKPHNGAQQYF.

This chain joins TRBV6-6 and TRBJ2-3; D gene uncertain. Per the germline V gene, CDR1 is MNHNY and CDR2 is SVGAGI (reference sequence). The V and J ends lost 4 bases and 0 bases respectively, with 5 bases between them. CDR3 size: 13 residues. In DNA form, the CDR3 reads TGTGCCAGCAGTTCAATAAGCACAGATACGCAGTATTTT. This sequence encodes CASSSISTDTQYF.

The chain combines TRBV30 with TRBJ1-2; D is perhaps TRBD1 (5 bases). The CDR3 covers 14 residues. Germline V CDR1 and CDR2: GTSNPN, SVGIG (reference sequence). Trimming cost V 4 bases and J 3 bases, with 15 bases left between them. CDR3: CAWIRGIKYYGYTF. In DNA form, the CDR3 reads TGTGCCTGGATACGGGGCATAAAGTACTATGGCTACACCTTC. Drawing the rest from reference TRBV30 and TRBJ1-2, the complete variable domain is SQTIHQWPATLVQPVGSPLSLECTVEGTSNPNLYWYRQAAGRGLQLLFYSVGIGQISSEVPQNLSASRPQDRQFILSSKKLLLSDSGFYLCAWIRGIKYYGYTFGSGTRLTVV.

The rearrangement uses TRBV20-1 and TRBJ1-2; D is unclear. V dropped 4 bases and J dropped 6 bases, with 6 bases sitting between them. From germline, CDR1 is DFQATT and CDR2 SNEGSKA (reference sequence). The length of the CDR3 is 10 residues. CDR3 in amino acids: CSAILNGYTF. CDR3 nucleotides: TGCAGTGCTATCCTAAATGGCTACACCTTC.

CDR3 DNA sequence: TGTGCCAGTAGCCCCTCGGCAGTTACTAATGAAAAACTGTTTTTT. Its protein product is CASSPSAVTNEKLFF. The chain has TRBV19 and TRBJ1-4; D gene ambiguous. V was trimmed by 6 bases and J by 2 bases, leaving 13 bases between them. The CDR3 is made up of 15 amino acids. Germline V lookup: CDR1 LNHDA, CDR2 SQIVND (reference sequence).

This clone has a single count. This chain links TRBV4-2 with TRBJ2-7; 12 bases fit TRBD2. After removal of 5 bases from V and 5 bases from J, the junction contained 7 bases not matched to a gene. Germline CDR1 reads LGHNA; CDR2 reads YNFKEQ. The CDR3 has 15 amino acids. CDR3 in amino acids: CASSLWTSGTNEQYF. CDR3 sequence (DNA): TGTGCCAGCAGCTTGTGGACTAGCGGGACGAACGAGCAGTACTTC.

The rearrangement joins TRBV4-1 to TRBJ1-5, with D possibly TRBD1 on 5 matching bases. Trimming shortened V by 0 bases and J by 4 bases, and 13 bases separated the two germline ends. Germline CDR1 MGHRA, CDR2 YSYEKL. The CDR3 loop spans 16 amino acids. CDR3 DNA sequence: TGCGCCAGCAGCCAAGATTGGGGCAATTGGAATCAGCCCCAGCATTTT. Translated: CASSQDWGNWNQPQHF.

A note on this clone: The sample contains more than one DNA sequence encoding this CDR3. The genes are TRBV5-7 and TRBJ2-7; TRBD1 matches 9 bases. TRBV5-7 is annotated as an ORF whose role is uncertain. V lost 3 bases and J lost 13; bases outside the gene matches: 5. The CDR3 is 11 amino acids. CDR3 loop: CASSWSGQGYF. The CDR3 nucleotides are TGTGCCAGCAGCTGGTCGGGACAGGGATACTTC.

In DNA form, the CDR3 reads TGCAGTGCTAGCAGTTCCTACGAGCAGTACTTC. Translation: CSASSSYEQYF. The chain joins TRBV20-1 to TRBJ2-7; D uncertain. The CDR3 consists of 11 residues. Germline V gene sequence: CDR1 DFQATT, CDR2 SNEGSKA (reference sequence). V was trimmed by 3 bases and J by 1 base, leaving 4 bases between them.

The table lists this clone with a few counts. The chain links TRBV11-3 to TRBJ2-1, with TRBD2 identical over 8 bases. Germline V gene lookup returns CDR1 SGHNT and CDR2 YENEEA. This CDR3 is 15 amino acids long. The trim removed 3 bases at V and 8 bases at J, leaving 9 bases unmatched. The CDR3 reads CASSFMDSGADEQFF. In nucleotides, the CDR3 is TGTGCCAGCAGCTTCATGGATAGCGGGGCGGATGAGCAGTTCTTC. The variable domain in full, with the rest retrieved from reference TRBV11-3 and TRBJ2-1, is EAGVVQSPRYKIIEKKQPVAFWCNPISGHNTLYWYLQNLGQGPELLIRYENEEAVDDSQLPKDRFSAERLKGVDSTLKIQPAELGDSAVYLCASSFMDSGADEQFFGPGTRLTVL.

This clone was seen only once. The chain uses TRBV21-1 and TRBJ2-7; no check of the table's D call, TRBD2, against the DNA was made. TRBV21-1 is noted as a pseudogene. CDR3 length equals 17 residues. CDR3 sequence (DNA): TGTGCCAGCAGCAAAATTACTAGCGGGAAAGCACCCTACGAGCAGTACTTC. This sequence encodes CASSKITSGKAPYEQYF.

This clone was seen more than once but under ten times. The chain has TRBV9 and TRBJ2-5, with 8 bases that match TRBD2. V shed 2 bases, J shed 1 base, and the junction held 4 bases outside the gene matches. Germline V gene lookup returns CDR1 SGDLS and CDR2 YYNGEE. There are 15 residues in the CDR3. CDR3 sequence: CASSVIAGPQETQYF. The CDR3 DNA reads as TGTGCCAGCAGCGTGATAGCGGGACCCCAAGAGACCCAGTACTTC.

This chain links TRBV30 with TRBJ2-1, with 9 bases identical to TRBD1. The trim removed 0 bases at V and 9 bases at J, leaving 3 bases unmatched. The germline V gene has CDR1 GTSNPN and CDR2 SVGIG (reference sequence). CDR3 length equals 13 residues. This CDR3 reads CAWSVGQGLEQFF. CDR3 nucleotides: TGTGCCTGGAGTGTTGGACAGGGGCTTGAGCAGTTCTTC. Full variable domain (remainder filled in from reference TRBV30 and TRBJ2-1): SQTIHQWPATLVQPVGSPLSLECTVEGTSNPNLYWYRQAAGRGLQLLFYSVGIGQISSEVPQNLSASRPQDRQFILSSKKLLLSDSGFYLCAWSVGQGLEQFFGPGTRLTVL.

The chain employs TRBV18 and TRBJ2-7; perhaps TRBD1 as D (6 bases). V shed 3 bases and J shed 6 bases, with 12 bases lying between them. This CDR3 spans 13 amino acids. Germline CDR1 and CDR2: KGHSH and LQKENI. The DNA for the CDR3 is TGTGCCAGCTCACCTCAGGGGCTCGCCGAGCAGTACTTC. This encodes CASSPQGLAEQYF.

The V and J genes are TRBV30 and TRBJ2-2, with D maybe TRBD1 (6 bases). V shed 7 bases and J shed 7 bases, with 13 bases lying between them. This CDR3 is built from 12 residues. Germline V gene data show CDR1 as GTSNPN and CDR2 as SVGIG (reference sequence). The CDR3 sequence is CAFGTTIGELFF. The CDR3 nucleotides are TGTGCCTTCGGGACAACAATCGGGGAGCTGTTTTTT.

The rearrangement joins TRBV5-4 to TRBJ1-1, with 8 nucleotides matching TRBD1. V was pared by 3 bases and J by 8 bases, with 3 bases of the junction left unmatched. Germline CDR1 SGHNT, CDR2 YYREEE (reference sequence). The CDR3 extends over 12 amino acids. The CDR3 is CASSSGTGEAFF. In DNA form, the CDR3 reads TGTGCCAGCAGCTCCGGGACAGGCGAAGCTTTCTTT.

The chain combines TRBV10-1 with TRBJ1-2; 7 bases align to TRBD1. Trimming removed 5 bases from V and 4 bases from J; junction bases left unmatched: 10. CDR1 and CDR2 (germline): WNHNN, SYGVQD (reference sequence). The CDR3 is made up of 15 amino acids. The DNA of the CDR3 is TGCGCCAGCAGTCTGATCCGACAGGGTGTCTATGGCTACACCTTC. Its translation: CASSLIRQGVYGYTF.